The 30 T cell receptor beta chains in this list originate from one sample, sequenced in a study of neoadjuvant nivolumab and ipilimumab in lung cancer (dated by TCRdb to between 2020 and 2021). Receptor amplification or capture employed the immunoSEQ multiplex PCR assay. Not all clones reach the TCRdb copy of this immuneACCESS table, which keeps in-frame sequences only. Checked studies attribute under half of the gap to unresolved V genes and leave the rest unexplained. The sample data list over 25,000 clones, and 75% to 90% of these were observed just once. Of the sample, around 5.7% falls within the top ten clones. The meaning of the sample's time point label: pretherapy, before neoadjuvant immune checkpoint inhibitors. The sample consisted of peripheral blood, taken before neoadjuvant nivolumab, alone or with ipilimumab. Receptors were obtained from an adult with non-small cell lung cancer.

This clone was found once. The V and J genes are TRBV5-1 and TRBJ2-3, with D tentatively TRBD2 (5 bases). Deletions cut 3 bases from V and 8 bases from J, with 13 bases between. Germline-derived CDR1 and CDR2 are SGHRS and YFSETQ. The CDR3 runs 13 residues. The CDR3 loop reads CASSSGSPGTQYF. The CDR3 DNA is TGCGCCAGCAGCTCGGGGTCGCCAGGTACGCAGTATTTT.

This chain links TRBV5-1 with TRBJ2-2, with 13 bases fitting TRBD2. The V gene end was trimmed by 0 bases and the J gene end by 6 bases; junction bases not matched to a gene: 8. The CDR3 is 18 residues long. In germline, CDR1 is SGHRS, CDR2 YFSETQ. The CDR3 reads CASSLVTSGGAEPGELFF. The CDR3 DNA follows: TGCGCCAGCAGCTTGGTTACTAGCGGGGGGGCCGAACCCGGGGAGCTGTTTTTT.

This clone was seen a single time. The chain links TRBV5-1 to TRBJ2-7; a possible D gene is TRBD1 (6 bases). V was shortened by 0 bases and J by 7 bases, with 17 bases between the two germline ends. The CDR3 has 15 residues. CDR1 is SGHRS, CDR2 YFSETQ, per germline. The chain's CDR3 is CASSLAETGLGEQYF. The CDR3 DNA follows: TGCGCCAGCAGCTTGGCCGAGACAGGATTAGGGGAGCAGTACTTC.

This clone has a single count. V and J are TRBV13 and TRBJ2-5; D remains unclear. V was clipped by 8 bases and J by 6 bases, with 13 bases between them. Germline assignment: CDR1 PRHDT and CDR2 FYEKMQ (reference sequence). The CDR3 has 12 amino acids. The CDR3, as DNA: TGTGCCAGCTTACCCCCCGGGCAGACCCAGTACTTC. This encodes CASLPPGQTQYF.

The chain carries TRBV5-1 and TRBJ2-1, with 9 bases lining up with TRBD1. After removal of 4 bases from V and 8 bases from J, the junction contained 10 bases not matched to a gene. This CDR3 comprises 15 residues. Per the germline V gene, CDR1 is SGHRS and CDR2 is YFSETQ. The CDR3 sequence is CASSPLGTGIDEQFF. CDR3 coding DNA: TGCGCCAGCAGCCCCCTCGGGACAGGGATCGATGAGCAGTTCTTC.

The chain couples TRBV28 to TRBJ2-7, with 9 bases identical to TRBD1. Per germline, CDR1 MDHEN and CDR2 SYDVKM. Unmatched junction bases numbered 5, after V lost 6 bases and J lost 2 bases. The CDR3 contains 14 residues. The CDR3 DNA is TGTGCCAGCAGAACTGACAGGGGGACCTACGAGCAGTACTTC. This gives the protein CASRTDRGTYEQYF.

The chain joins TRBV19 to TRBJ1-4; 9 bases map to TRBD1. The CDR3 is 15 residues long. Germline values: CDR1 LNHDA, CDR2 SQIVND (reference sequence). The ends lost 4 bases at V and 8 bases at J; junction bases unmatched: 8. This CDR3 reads CASSRRGTGNEKLFF. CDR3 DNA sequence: TGTGCCAGTAGTAGAAGGGGGACAGGGAACGAAAAACTGTTTTTT.

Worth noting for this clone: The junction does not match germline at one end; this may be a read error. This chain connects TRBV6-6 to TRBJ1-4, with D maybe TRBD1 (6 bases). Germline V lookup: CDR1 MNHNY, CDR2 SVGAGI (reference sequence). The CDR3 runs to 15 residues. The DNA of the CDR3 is TGTGCCAGCAGCTACTCGCAGGGGTGGAATGAAAAACTGTTTTTT. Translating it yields CASSYSQGWNEKLFF.

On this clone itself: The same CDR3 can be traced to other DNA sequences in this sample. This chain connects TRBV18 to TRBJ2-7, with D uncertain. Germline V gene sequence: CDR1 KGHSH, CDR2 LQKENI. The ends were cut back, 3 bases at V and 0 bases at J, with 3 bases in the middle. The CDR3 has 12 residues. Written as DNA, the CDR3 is TGTGCCAGCTCACCCAGCTCCTACGAGCAGTACTTC. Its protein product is CASSPSSYEQYF.

CDR3 coding DNA: TGTGCCAGCTCACCAAGGAATAGCGGGGGGTTTCGGGTCGATGAGCAGTTCTTC. It yields the protein CASSPRNSGGFRVDEQFF. The J gene is TRBJ2-1, the V gene TRBV18; 10 bases align to TRBD2. The junction had 15 bases not matched to a gene; V was cut back by 2 bases and J by 8 bases. Germline assignment: CDR1 KGHSH and CDR2 LQKENI. The CDR3 runs 18 residues. The complete variable domain, with remaining parts taken from reference TRBV18 and TRBJ2-1, reads NAGVMQNPRHLVRRRGQEARLRCSPMKGHSHVYWYRQLPEEGLKFMVYLQKENIIDESGMPKERFSAEFPKEGPSILRIQQVVRGDSAAYFCASSPRNSGGFRVDEQFFGPGTRLTVL.

CDR3 in amino acids: CASSNRDRKGQPQHF. DNA of the CDR3: TGTGCCAGTAGTAACCGGGACAGGAAAGGGCAGCCCCAGCATTTT. The chain recombines TRBV19 with TRBJ1-5, with 8 bases lining up with TRBD1. Germline trimming cut 4 bases from V and 7 bases from J; bases unmatched to any gene: 9. This CDR3 is 15 amino acids long. Germline assignment: CDR1 LNHDA and CDR2 SQIVND (reference sequence).

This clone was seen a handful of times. DNA for the CDR3: TGTGCCAGCTCACCAGTGCAGGGAAGTGGGGCCAACGTCCTGACTTTC. Translated: CASSPVQGSGANVLTF. This chain joins TRBV18 and TRBJ2-6; D possibly corresponds to TRBD1 (5 bases). Germline assignment: CDR1 KGHSH and CDR2 LQKENI. This CDR3 is 16 amino acids long. Trimming took 2 bases from V and 3 from J, leaving 11 bases between them.

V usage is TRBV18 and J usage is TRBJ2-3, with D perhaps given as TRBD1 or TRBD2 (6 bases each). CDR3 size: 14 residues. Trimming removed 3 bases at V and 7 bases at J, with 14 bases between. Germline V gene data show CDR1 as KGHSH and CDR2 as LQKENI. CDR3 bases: TGTGCCAGCTCACCGGGGGGCAGGCAACATACGCAGTATTTT. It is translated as CASSPGGRQHTQYF.

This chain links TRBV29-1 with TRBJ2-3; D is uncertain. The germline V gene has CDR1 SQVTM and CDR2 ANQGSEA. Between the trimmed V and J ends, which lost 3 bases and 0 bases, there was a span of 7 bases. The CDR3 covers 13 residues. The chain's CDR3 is CSVDPDSTDTQYF. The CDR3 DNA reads TGCAGCGTTGACCCGGACAGCACAGATACGCAGTATTTT.

The CDR3, as DNA: TGTGCCAGCAGTTCCGCGAGGGAGCAGTTCTTC. Translating gives CASSSAREQFF. This sequence joins TRBV6-5 and TRBJ2-1; D remains unclear. CDR1 MNHEY and CDR2 SVGAGI come from the germline V gene. The CDR3 length is 11 residues. Trimming removed 4 bases from V and 10 bases from J, with 8 bases in between.

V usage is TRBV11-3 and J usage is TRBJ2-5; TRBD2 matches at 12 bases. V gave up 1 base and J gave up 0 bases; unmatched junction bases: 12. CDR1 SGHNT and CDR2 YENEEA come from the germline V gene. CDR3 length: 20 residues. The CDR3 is CASSLGTILAGGEYQETQYF. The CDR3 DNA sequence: TGTGCCAGCAGCTTAGGGACAATTCTAGCGGGGGGGGAGTACCAAGAGACCCAGTACTTC.

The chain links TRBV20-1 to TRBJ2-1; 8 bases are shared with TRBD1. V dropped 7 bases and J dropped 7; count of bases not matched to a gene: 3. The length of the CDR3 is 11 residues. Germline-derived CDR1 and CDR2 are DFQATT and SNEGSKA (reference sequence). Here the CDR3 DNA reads TGCAGTGGAGGGACAGGTAATGAGCAGTTCTTC. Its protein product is CSGGTGNEQFF.

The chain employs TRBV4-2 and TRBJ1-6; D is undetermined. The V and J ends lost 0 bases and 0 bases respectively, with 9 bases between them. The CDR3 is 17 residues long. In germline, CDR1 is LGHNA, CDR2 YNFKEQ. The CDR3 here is CASSQDYRSSYNSPLHF. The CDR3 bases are TGTGCCAGCAGCCAAGATTACCGAAGCTCCTATAATTCACCCCTCCACTTT.

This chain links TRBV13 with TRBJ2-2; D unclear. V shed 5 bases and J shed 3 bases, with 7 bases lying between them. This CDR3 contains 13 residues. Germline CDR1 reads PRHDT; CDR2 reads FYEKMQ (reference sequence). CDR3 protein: CASSPSDTGELFF. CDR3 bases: TGTGCCAGCAGCCCCTCCGACACCGGGGAGCTGTTTTTT.

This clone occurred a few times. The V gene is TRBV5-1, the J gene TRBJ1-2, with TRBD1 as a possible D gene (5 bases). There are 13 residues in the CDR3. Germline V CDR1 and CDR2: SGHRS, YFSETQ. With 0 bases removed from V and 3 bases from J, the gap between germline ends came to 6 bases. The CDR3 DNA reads TGCGCCAGCAGCTTGGGCAGGGACTATGGCTACACCTTC. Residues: CASSLGRDYGYTF. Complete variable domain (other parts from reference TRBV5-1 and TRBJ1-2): KAGVTQTPRYLIKTRGQQVTLSCSPISGHRSVSWYQQTPGQGLQFLFEYFSETQRNKGNFPGRFSGRQFSNSRSEMNVSTLELGDSALYLCASSLGRDYGYTFGSGTRLTVV.

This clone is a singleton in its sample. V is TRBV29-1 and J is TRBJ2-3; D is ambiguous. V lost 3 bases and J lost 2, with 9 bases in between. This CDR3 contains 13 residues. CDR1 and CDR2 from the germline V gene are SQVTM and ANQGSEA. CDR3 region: CSVDRQFTDTQYF. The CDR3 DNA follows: TGCAGCGTTGATCGGCAGTTCACAGATACGCAGTATTTT.

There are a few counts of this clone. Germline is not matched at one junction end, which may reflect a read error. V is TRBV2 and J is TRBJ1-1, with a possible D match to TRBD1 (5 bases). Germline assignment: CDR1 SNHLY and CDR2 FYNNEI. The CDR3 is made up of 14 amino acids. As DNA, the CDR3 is TGTGCCAGCAGAGAAGGGACCTCGTGGACTGAAGCTTTCTTT. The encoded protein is CASREGTSWTEAFF.

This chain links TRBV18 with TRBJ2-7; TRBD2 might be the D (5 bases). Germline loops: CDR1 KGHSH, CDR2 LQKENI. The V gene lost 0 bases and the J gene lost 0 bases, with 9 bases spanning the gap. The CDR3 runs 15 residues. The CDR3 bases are TGTGCCAGCTCACCACCAACCACTAGCTCCTACGAGCAGTACTTC. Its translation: CASSPPTTSSYEQYF.

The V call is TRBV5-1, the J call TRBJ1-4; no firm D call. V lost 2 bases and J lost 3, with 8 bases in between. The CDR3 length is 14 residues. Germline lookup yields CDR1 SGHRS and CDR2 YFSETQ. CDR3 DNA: TGCGCCAGCAGCTTACCGGGCTCTAATGAAAAACTGTTTTTT. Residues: CASSLPGSNEKLFF.

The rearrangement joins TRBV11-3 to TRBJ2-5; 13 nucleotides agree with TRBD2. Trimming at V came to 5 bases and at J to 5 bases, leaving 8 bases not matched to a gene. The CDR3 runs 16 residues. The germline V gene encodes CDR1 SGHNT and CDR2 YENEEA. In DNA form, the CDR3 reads TGTGCCAGCAGCCGGGGACTAGCGGGGTATGGGGAGACCCAGTACTTC. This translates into CASSRGLAGYGETQYF.

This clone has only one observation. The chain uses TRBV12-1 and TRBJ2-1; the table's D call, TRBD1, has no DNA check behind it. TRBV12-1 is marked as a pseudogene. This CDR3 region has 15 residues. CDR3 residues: CASSYDRQGGNEQFF. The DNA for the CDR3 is TGTGCCAGCAGCTACGACAGACAGGGTGGAAATGAGCAGTTCTTC.

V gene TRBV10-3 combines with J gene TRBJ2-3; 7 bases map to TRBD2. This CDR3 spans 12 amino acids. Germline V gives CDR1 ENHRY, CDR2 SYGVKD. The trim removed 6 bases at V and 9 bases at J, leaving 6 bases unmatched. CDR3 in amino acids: CAISAGVPTQYF. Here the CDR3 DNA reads TGTGCCATCAGCGCGGGGGTTCCCACGCAGTATTTT.

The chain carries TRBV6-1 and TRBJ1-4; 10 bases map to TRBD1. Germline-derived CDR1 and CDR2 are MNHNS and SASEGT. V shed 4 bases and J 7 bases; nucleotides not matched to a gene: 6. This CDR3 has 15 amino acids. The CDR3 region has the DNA TGTGCCAGCAGTGCCGACAGGGGGCGAGTTGAAAAACTGTTTTTT. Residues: CASSADRGRVEKLFF.

For the CDR3, the DNA is TGTGCCAGCAGTCCCGGGACAGGGGAATCACCCCTCCACTTT. It translates to CASSPGTGESPLHF. This chain links TRBV27 with TRBJ1-6, with 10 bases aligning to TRBD1. The CDR3 loop spans 14 amino acids. The J segment lost 10 bases and the V segment lost 5 bases, leaving 5 bases of the junction unmatched. Looked up from germline, CDR1 is MNHEY and CDR2 is SMNVEV (reference sequence).

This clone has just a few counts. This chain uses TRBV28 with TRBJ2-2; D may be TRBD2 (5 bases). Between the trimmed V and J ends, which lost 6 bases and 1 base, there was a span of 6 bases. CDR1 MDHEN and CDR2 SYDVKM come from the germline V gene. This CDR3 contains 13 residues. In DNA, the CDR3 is TGTGCCAGCAGACGGGAGAACACCGGGGAGCTGTTTTTT. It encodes CASRRENTGELFF.